This T cell receptor beta chain is from a study of T-cell memory formation after mild COVID-19. This clonotype appeared a few times. TCRdb analysed the 5' RACE reads with MiXCR anew, one entry per CDR3 protein. The sample has more than 55,000 distinct CDR3 sequences, 9.5% seen once. This clonotype originated in a man between 18 and 29 years old who had mild COVID-19 (a few samples of this study predate the infection). Cell type and time point are not known. Sequencing was performed on PBMCs or a T cell subset sorted from them (not recorded which).

The CDR3: CSARLAGPNTGELFF. Here the CDR3 DNA reads TGCAGTGCTCGTCTAGCGGGGCCGAACACCGGGGAGCTGTTTTTT. The V call is TRBV20-1, the J call TRBJ2-2; TRBD2 agrees at 9 bases. The trim removed 5 bases at V and 0 bases at J, leaving 4 bases unmatched. The V gene's germline CDR1 is DFQATT and CDR2 SNEGSKA (reference sequence). This CDR3 region has 15 residues.